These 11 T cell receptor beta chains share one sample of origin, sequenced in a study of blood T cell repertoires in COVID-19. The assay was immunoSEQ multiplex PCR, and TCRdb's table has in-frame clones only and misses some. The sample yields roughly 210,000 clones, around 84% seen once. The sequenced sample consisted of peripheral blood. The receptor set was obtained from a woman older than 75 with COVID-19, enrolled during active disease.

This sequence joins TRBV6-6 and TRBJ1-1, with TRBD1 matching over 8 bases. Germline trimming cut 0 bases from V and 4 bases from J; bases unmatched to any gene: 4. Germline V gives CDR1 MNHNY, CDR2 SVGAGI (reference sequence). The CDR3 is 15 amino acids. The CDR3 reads CASSYSTGQGTEAFF. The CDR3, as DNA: TGTGCCAGCAGTTACTCGACCGGACAGGGCACTGAAGCTTTCTTT.

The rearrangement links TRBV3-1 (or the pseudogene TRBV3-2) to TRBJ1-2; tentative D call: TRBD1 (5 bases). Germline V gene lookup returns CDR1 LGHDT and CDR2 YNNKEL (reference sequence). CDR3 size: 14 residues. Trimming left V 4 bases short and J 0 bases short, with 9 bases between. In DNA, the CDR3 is TGTGCCAGCAGCCCCAGGGTGGCTAACTATGGCTACACCTTC. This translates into CASSPRVANYGYTF.

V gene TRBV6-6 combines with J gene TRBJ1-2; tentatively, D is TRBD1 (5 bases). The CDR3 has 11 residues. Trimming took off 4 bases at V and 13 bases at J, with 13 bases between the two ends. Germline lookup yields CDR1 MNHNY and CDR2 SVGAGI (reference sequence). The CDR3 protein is CASSSNERGTF. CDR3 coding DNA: TGTGCCAGCAGTTCTAACGAAAGGGGCACCTTC.

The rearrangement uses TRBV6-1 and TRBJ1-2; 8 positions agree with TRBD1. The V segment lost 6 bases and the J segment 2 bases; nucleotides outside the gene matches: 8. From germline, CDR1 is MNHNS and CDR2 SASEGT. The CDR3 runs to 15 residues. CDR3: CASRRPGGQNYGYTF. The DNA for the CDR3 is TGTGCCAGCAGAAGACCAGGGGGCCAGAACTATGGCTACACCTTC.

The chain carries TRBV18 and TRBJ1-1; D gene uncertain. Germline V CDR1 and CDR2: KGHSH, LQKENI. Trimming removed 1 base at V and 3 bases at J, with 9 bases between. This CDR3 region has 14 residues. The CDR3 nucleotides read TGTGCCAGCTCACCACTACTCGGAGACACTGAAGCTTTCTTT. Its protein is CASSPLLGDTEAFF. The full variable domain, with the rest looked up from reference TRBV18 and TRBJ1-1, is NAGVMQNPRHLVRRRGQEARLRCSPMKGHSHVYWYRQLPEEGLKFMVYLQKENIIDESGMPKERFSAEFPKEGPSILRIQQVVRGDSAAYFCASSPLLGDTEAFFGQGTRLTVV.

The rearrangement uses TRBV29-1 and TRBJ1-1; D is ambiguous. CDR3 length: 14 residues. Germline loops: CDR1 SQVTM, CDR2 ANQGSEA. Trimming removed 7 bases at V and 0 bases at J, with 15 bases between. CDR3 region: CSALPGGVNTEAFF. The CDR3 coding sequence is TGCAGCGCCCTCCCGGGAGGCGTGAACACTGAAGCTTTCTTT.

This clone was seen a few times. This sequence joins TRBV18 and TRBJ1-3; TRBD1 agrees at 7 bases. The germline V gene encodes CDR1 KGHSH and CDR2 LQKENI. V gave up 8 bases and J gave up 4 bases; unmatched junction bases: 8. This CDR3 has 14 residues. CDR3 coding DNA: TGTGCCAGCGCACAGGGGTTGGAAGGAAACACCATATATTTT. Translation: CASAQGLEGNTIYF.

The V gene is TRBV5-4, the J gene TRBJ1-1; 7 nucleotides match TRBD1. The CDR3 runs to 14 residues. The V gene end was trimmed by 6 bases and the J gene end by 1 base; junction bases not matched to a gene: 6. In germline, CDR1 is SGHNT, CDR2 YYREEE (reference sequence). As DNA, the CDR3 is TGTGCCAGCAAAACAGGGGATCCGAACACTGAAGCTTTCTTT. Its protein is CASKTGDPNTEAFF.

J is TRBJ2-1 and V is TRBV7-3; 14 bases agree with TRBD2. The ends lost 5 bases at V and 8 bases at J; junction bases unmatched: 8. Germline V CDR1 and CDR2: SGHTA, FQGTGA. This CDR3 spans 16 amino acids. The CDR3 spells CASSPQGLAGEYEQFF. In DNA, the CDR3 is TGTGCCAGCAGCCCCCAGGGACTAGCGGGGGAATATGAGCAGTTCTTC.

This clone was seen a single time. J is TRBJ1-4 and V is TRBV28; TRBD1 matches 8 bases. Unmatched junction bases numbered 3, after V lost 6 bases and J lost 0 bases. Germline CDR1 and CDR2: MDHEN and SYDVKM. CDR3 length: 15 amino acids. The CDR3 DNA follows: TGTGCCAGCAGGGACAGGGAAGCAACTAATGAAAAACTGTTTTTT. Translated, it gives CASRDREATNEKLFF.

The CDR3 region is CASSFGGLRADEKLFF. DNA for the CDR3: TGTGCCAGCAGCTTTGGGGGACTCAGGGCGGATGAAAAACTGTTTTTT. The V gene is TRBV5-4, the J gene TRBJ1-4; TRBD1 is a possible D gene (5 bases). Looked up from germline, CDR1 is SGHNT and CDR2 is YYREEE (reference sequence). V dropped 2 bases and J dropped 6 bases, with 17 bases sitting between them. This CDR3 has 16 residues.